A selection of T cell receptor beta chains follows, all from one sample in a study of neurological immune-mediated disorders. TCRdb reprocessed the 5' RACE reads via MiXCR and lists one record per CDR3 protein. Of over 30,000 distinct CDR3 sequences in the sample, less than 15% were seen once. The specimen was PBMCs. The receptors were gathered from a woman aged 40 to 50 in good health. CDR3s include the opening cysteine and the closing phenylalanine or tryptophan. The D gene is left open where the match is weak.

D: -; J: TRBJ2-1; V: TRBV29-1; CDR3: CSVRRGTGINEQFF
D: TRBD2; J: TRBJ2-3; V: TRBV3-1; CDR3: CASSQDGFGLAVGTDTQYF
D: -; J: TRBJ2-7; V: TRBV12-3/TRBV12-4; CDR3: CASSLRSTYEQYF
D: TRBD1; J: TRBJ1-1; V: TRBV27; CDR3: CASGETGVTEAFF
D: TRBD1; J: TRBJ2-7; V: TRBV6-2/TRBV6-3; CDR3: CASGTGIYEQYF
D: -; J: TRBJ2-7; V: TRBV5-1; CDR3: CASRYRDNPEQYF
D: TRBD2; J: TRBJ2-1; V: TRBV9; CDR3: CASSVTSGGLSYNEQFF
D: -; J: TRBJ2-1; V: TRBV20-1; CDR3: CSASGTPFLGYNEQFF
D: -; J: TRBJ2-7; V: TRBV5-1; CDR3: CASSLGTGPYEQYF
D: TRBD2; J: TRBJ2-2; V: TRBV20-1; CDR3: CSPNPDLGRANTGELFF
D: -; J: TRBJ2-5; V: TRBV7-2; CDR3: CASSLFIEQETQYF
D: TRBD2; J: TRBJ2-7; V: TRBV14; CDR3: CASSHPSGSYEQYF
D: -; J: TRBJ1-5; V: TRBV5-6; CDR3: CASSLGARQPQHF
D: -; J: TRBJ1-2; V: TRBV6-2/TRBV6-3; CDR3: CASSLRGPHYGYTF
D: -; J: TRBJ1-2; V: TRBV7-2; CDR3: CASSTGHYGYTF
D: -; J: TRBJ1-3; V: TRBV20-1; CDR3: CSAWSFRQGDTIYF
D: TRBD1; J: TRBJ2-2; V: TRBV29-1; CDR3: CSVRLGTANTGELFF
D: TRBD1; J: TRBJ1-6; V: TRBV9; CDR3: CASSSHLGGGNSPLHF
D: -; J: TRBJ2-1; V: TRBV25-1; CDR3: CASSDFRLQFF
D: -; J: TRBJ2-1; V: TRBV7-3; CDR3: CASSFGVGGAEQFF
D: -; J: TRBJ1-1; V: TRBV29-1; CDR3: CSVELGLDTEAFF
D: -; J: TRBJ1-1; V: TRBV29-1; CDR3: CSVEYRDTEAFF
D: -; J: TRBJ1-2; V: TRBV4-3; CDR3: CASSQVRLQGDTF
D: -; J: TRBJ2-5; V: TRBV28; CDR3: CASSPLTSRGETQYF
D: -; J: TRBJ2-5; V: TRBV21-1; CDR3: CASHGGGPQETQYF
D: -; J: TRBJ1-2; V: TRBV29-1; CDR3: CSVRRTDNYGYTF
D: TRBD1; J: TRBJ1-4; V: TRBV6-5; CDR3: CASSYFQGAREKLFF
D: -; J: TRBJ2-2; V: TRBV4-3; CDR3: CASSQDRGTVNTGELFF
D: -; J: TRBJ2-1; V: TRBV5-1; CDR3: CASSQDWNNEQFF
D: -; J: TRBJ2-2; V: TRBV6-2/TRBV6-3; CDR3: CASTVTGQGAGELFF
D: -; J: TRBJ1-2; V: TRBV6-5; CDR3: CASSYDPLYGYTF
D: -; J: TRBJ2-2; V: TRBV7-2; CDR3: CASAQGGITGELFF
D: -; J: TRBJ2-1; V: TRBV20-1; CDR3: CSARDLGTASYNEQFF
D: -; J: TRBJ2-7; V: TRBV6-5; CDR3: CASSYSWTGGGEQYF
D: -; J: TRBJ2-2; V: TRBV6-2/TRBV6-3; CDR3: CASRGPESGGLLSTGELFF
D: -; J: TRBJ1-1; V: TRBV25-1; CDR3: CASRPGGRDTEAFF
D: TRBD1; J: TRBJ2-7; V: TRBV5-5; CDR3: CASSLENRGIDEQYF
D: -; J: TRBJ1-1; V: TRBV6-5; CDR3: CASRPDRRLNTEAFF
D: -; J: TRBJ1-6; V: TRBV4-3; CDR3: CASSQDLPGRNSPLHF
D: TRBD1; J: TRBJ1-1; V: TRBV7-2; CDR3: CASSLITGGTEAFF
D: TRBD1; J: TRBJ2-4; V: TRBV7-8; CDR3: CASSLGQGSAYF
D: -; J: TRBJ1-2; V: TRBV25-1; CDR3: CASSTPGTVNYGYTF
D: -; J: TRBJ2-7; V: TRBV9; CDR3: CASSAWGYADEQYF